These 30 T cell receptor beta chains originate from one sample sequenced in a study of shared clonotypes between healthy human individuals. Data came from immunoSEQ multiplex PCR; TCRdb stores just in-frame clones and leaves some out. The sample includes approximately 2.5 million clones, 90% to 95% of them seen just once. The sequenced material came from naive CD4+ T cells sorted from blood. Indicated subset: CD45RA+ positively selected. The receptors were gathered from a man younger than 35 in good health.

J is TRBJ1-4 and V is TRBV25-1; 7 bases are a match to TRBD1. Germline CDR1 MGHDK, CDR2 SYGVNS. V dropped 6 bases and J dropped 2; count of bases not matched to a gene: 9. This CDR3 comprises 16 residues. This CDR3 reads CASSGDSGFTNEKLFF. Written as DNA, the CDR3 is TGTGCCAGCAGCGGGGACAGTGGATTTACTAATGAAAAACTGTTTTTT.

The CDR3 loop reads CSVVGLAEQETQYF. CDR3 DNA sequence: TGCAGCGTTGTCGGTCTCGCAGAACAAGAGACCCAGTACTTC. The chain uses TRBV29-1 and TRBJ2-5; the D is unclear. The CDR3 totals 14 residues. Germline values: CDR1 SQVTM, CDR2 ANQGSEA. Trimming left V 4 bases short and J 2 bases short, with 14 bases between.

The rearrangement joins TRBV5-1 to TRBJ2-1, with TRBD1 as a possible D gene (6 bases). CDR1 SGHRS and CDR2 YFSETQ come from the germline V gene. The CDR3 loop spans 12 amino acids. Trimming took 3 bases from V and 10 from J, leaving 11 bases between them. In DNA form, the CDR3 reads TGCGCCAGCAGCTCCTCAGGACAGGAGCAGTTCTTC. Protein: CASSSSGQEQFF.

Worth noting for this clone: This specimen includes other DNA sequences encoding the same CDR3. This chain links TRBV5-1 with TRBJ2-2; no clear D gene. This CDR3 is built from 15 residues. CDR1 and CDR2 from the germline V gene are SGHRS and YFSETQ. Trimming took off 0 bases at V and 2 bases at J, with 8 bases between the two ends. This chain's CDR3 is CASSLERQNTGELFF. The CDR3 DNA reads TGCGCCAGCAGCTTGGAGCGACAAAACACCGGGGAGCTGTTTTTT.

The chain combines TRBV2 with TRBJ2-5, with TRBD1 matching 10 bases. V was clipped by 7 bases and J by 1 base; unmatched bases: 6. Germline V CDR1 and CDR2: SNHLY, FYNNEI. There are 15 residues in the CDR3. The DNA for the CDR3 is TGTGCCAGCAACCGGGACAGGGGATTCCAAGAGACCCAGTACTTC. Encoded protein: CASNRDRGFQETQYF.

This clone is a singleton in its sample. Sequence at one end of the junction differs from germline and may be a read error. J is TRBJ2-5 and V is TRBV29-1, with D perhaps matching TRBD2 (6 bases). Germline CDR1 reads SQVTM; CDR2 reads ANQGSEA. The CDR3 sequence is 12 residues long. The CDR3 DNA sequence: TGCAGCGTTGAAGAGGGGAAAGCAGGAGGGGACTTC. Residues: CSVEEGKAGGDF.

The rearrangement uses TRBV6-1 and TRBJ2-6, with D possibly being TRBD1 (5 bases). Germline CDR1 reads MNHNS; CDR2 reads SASEGT. This CDR3 region has 17 residues. V gave up 0 bases and J gave up 2 bases, with 11 bases separating them. CDR3 coding DNA: TGTGCCAGCAGTGAAGCGATCAGGGAAACTGGGGCCAACGTCCTGACTTTC. Its protein product is CASSEAIRETGANVLTF.

This clone has more than one count but fewer than ten. At the DNA level, this CDR3 is encoded by other sequences in the same sample as well. V and J are TRBV28 and TRBJ1-5; D not certain. CDR1 is MDHEN, CDR2 SYDVKM, per germline. This CDR3 has 13 residues. The ends were cut back, 1 base at V and 4 bases at J, with 5 bases in the middle. CDR3 amino acids: CASSLSGNQPQHF. As DNA, the CDR3 is TGTGCCAGCAGTTTATCGGGTAATCAGCCCCAGCATTTT.

As for this clone: This specimen includes other DNA sequences encoding the same CDR3. The chain recombines TRBV5-1 with TRBJ2-5, with 7 nucleotides matching TRBD2. Germline CDR1 and CDR2: SGHRS and YFSETQ. The CDR3 spans 15 residues. Trimming took 1 base from V and 1 from J; bases not matched to a gene: 4. CDR3: CASSLLAGVQETQYF. As DNA, the CDR3 is TGCGCCAGCAGCTTGTTGGCGGGGGTCCAAGAGACCCAGTACTTC. Drawing the rest from reference TRBV5-1 and TRBJ2-5, the complete variable domain is KAGVTQTPRYLIKTRGQQVTLSCSPISGHRSVSWYQQTPGQGLQFLFEYFSETQRNKGNFPGRFSGRQFSNSRSEMNVSTLELGDSALYLCASSLLAGVQETQYFGPGTRLLVL.

V and J are TRBV2 and TRBJ2-7; D perhaps matches TRBD1 (5 bases). Per the germline V gene, CDR1 is SNHLY and CDR2 is FYNNEI. V lost 7 bases and J lost 3, with 13 bases in between. This CDR3 has 13 residues. The CDR3 DNA reads as TGTGCCAGCACCCCAGGGATCATCTACGAGCAGTACTTC. Amino acids: CASTPGIIYEQYF. The variable domain in full, with the rest retrieved from reference TRBV2 and TRBJ2-7, is EPEVTQTPSHQVTQMGQEVILRCVPISNHLYFYWYRQILGQKVEFLVSFYNNEISEKSEIFDDQFSVERPDGSNFTLKIRSTKLEDSAMYFCASTPGIIYEQYFGPGTRLTVT.

This CDR3 reads CASNLGLGSYEQYF. The CDR3 nucleotides read TGTGCCAGCAACTTGGGGCTGGGATCCTACGAGCAGTACTTC. This chain joins TRBV28 and TRBJ2-7, with D possibly being TRBD1 (5 bases). Trimming left V 7 bases short and J 1 base short, with 14 bases between. CDR1 MDHEN and CDR2 SYDVKM come from the germline V gene. The CDR3 loop spans 14 amino acids. The variable domain in full, completed from reference TRBV28 and TRBJ2-7, reads DVKVTQSSRYLVKRTGEKVFLECVQDMDHENMFWYRQDPGLGLRLIYFSYDVKMKEKGDIPEGYSVSREKKERFSLILESASTNQTSMYLCASNLGLGSYEQYFGPGTRLTVT.

The rearrangement joins TRBV27 to TRBJ2-7, with D tentatively TRBD2 (5 bases). The ends were cut back, 2 bases at V and 0 bases at J, with 14 bases in the middle. The CDR3 consists of 16 residues. Germline V gene lookup returns CDR1 MNHEY and CDR2 SMNVEV (reference sequence). The CDR3, as DNA: TGTGCCAGCAGTTTAGGGTGGGAGTTGAGCTCCTACGAGCAGTACTTC. Translation gives CASSLGWELSSYEQYF.

A remark on this clone: In the same sample, other DNA sequences code for this CDR3. The gene calls are TRBV9 and TRBJ1-3, with TRBD1 matching 9 bases. Looked up from germline, CDR1 is SGDLS and CDR2 is YYNGEE. The length of the CDR3 is 16 residues. Losses at the gene ends were 0 bases for V and 2 bases for J; bases not matched to a gene: 3. The CDR3 loop is CASSVAGTGTGNTIYF. The CDR3 DNA reads TGTGCCAGCAGCGTAGCTGGGACAGGGACTGGAAACACCATATATTTT.

The chain combines TRBV28 with TRBJ1-1; TRBD1 matches 8 bases. V was pared by 6 bases and J by 1 base, with 10 bases of the junction left unmatched. This CDR3 is 16 amino acids long. CDR1 and CDR2 (germline): MDHEN, SYDVKM. The CDR3 loop is CASRPPTGGGNTEAFF. The CDR3 coding sequence is TGTGCCAGCAGACCTCCTACAGGGGGAGGGAACACTGAAGCTTTCTTT.

This chain joins TRBV27 and TRBJ2-5, with D uncertain. CDR1 and CDR2 (germline): MNHEY, SMNVEV (reference sequence). V was clipped by 3 bases and J by 5 bases, with 10 bases between them. This CDR3 spans 13 amino acids. The DNA for the CDR3 is TGTGCCAGCAGTTTTGACCCTCGGGAGACCCAGTACTTC. Translated, it gives CASSFDPRETQYF.

The chain links TRBV11-1 to TRBJ2-3; D ambiguous. V lost 5 bases, J lost 4 bases, and 10 bases lay in between. CDR3 length: 13 residues. Germline V gene sequence: CDR1 SGHAT, CDR2 FQDESV (reference sequence). In DNA form, the CDR3 reads TGTGCCAGCAGCCTAAATCGGGCAGATACGCAGTATTTT. Translating it yields CASSLNRADTQYF.

This clone was counted between two and nine times. The chain combines TRBV7-9 with TRBJ1-6; no clear D. Germline CDR1 is SEHNR and CDR2 is FQNEAQ (reference sequence). V lost 2 bases and J lost 8, with 10 bases in between. The length of the CDR3 is 14 residues. The CDR3 nucleotides are TGTGCCAGCAGCTTATTCAGTCCCGATTCACCCCTCCACTTT. Amino acid sequence: CASSLFSPDSPLHF.

The rearrangement uses TRBV4-1 and TRBJ2-3, with TRBD2 identical over 8 bases. The CDR3 is 16 residues long. J lost 0 bases, V lost 0 bases, and 2 bases had no gene match. Germline V gives CDR1 MGHRA, CDR2 YSYEKL. CDR3 nucleotides: TGCGCCAGCAGCCAAGATGCGGGGGGAAGCACAGATACGCAGTATTTT. This encodes CASSQDAGGSTDTQYF.

This clone was seen a few times. The V gene is TRBV9, the J gene TRBJ2-5, with 11 bases matching TRBD2. Germline V gene sequence: CDR1 SGDLS, CDR2 YYNGEE. The CDR3 is 14 residues long. V was clipped by 3 bases and J by 4 bases; unmatched bases: 2. CDR3 coding DNA: TGTGCCAGCAGCGCCGGGACTAGCGGAGAGACCCAGTACTTC. Its translation is CASSAGTSGETQYF.

The chain recombines TRBV6-4 with TRBJ1-2; possibly TRBD1 for D (5 bases). Looked up from germline, CDR1 is MRHNA and CDR2 is SNTAGT. CDR3 length equals 15 residues. The V end was cut by 3 bases, the J end by 6 bases, with 17 bases between. CDR3 sequence: CASSERGPSRNGYTF. The CDR3, as DNA: TGTGCCAGCAGTGAAAGGGGACCCAGCCGGAATGGCTACACCTTC.

The chain uses TRBV2 and TRBJ1-6, with D perhaps matching TRBD1 (5 bases). CDR1 and CDR2 from the germline V gene are SNHLY and FYNNEI. V lost 8 bases and J lost 9, with 14 bases in between. This CDR3 comprises 13 residues. In nucleotides, the CDR3 is TGTGCCAGCGAGAGGGGTAGGGGTTCACCCCTCCACTTT. Encoded protein: CASERGRGSPLHF.

V is TRBV4-1 and J is TRBJ2-1; 10 nucleotides agree with TRBD2. The V and J ends lost 4 bases and 7 bases, in that order; junction bases with no gene match: 10. CDR3 length: 16 residues. Germline assignment: CDR1 MGHRA and CDR2 YSYEKL. The CDR3 DNA sequence: TGCGCCAGCAGCCCCGCGGGACTAGCGTTGTCAAATGAGCAGTTCTTC. Amino acid sequence: CASSPAGLALSNEQFF.

This clone was counted once. This chain uses TRBV4-1 with TRBJ1-5, with D perhaps TRBD1 (5 bases). The CDR3 totals 16 residues. Trimming shortened V by 0 bases and J by 4 bases, and 13 bases separated the two germline ends. Germline V gene data show CDR1 as MGHRA and CDR2 as YSYEKL. The CDR3 loop is CASSQELMGTNQPQHF. In nucleotides, the CDR3 is TGCGCCAGCAGCCAAGAGTTAATGGGGACGAATCAGCCCCAGCATTTT.

The J gene is TRBJ2-6, the V gene TRBV5-4, with 7 bases identical to TRBD2. The CDR3 is 16 amino acids. Looked up from germline, CDR1 is SGHNT and CDR2 is YYREEE (reference sequence). V was pared by 8 bases and J by 4 bases, with 12 bases of the junction left unmatched. The CDR3 region is CASLPGAGAGANVLTF. As DNA, the CDR3 is TGTGCCAGTCTACCCGGGGCGGGAGCCGGGGCCAACGTCCTGACTTTC.

The chain carries TRBV5-6 and TRBJ2-4, with a weak D call TRBD2 (6 bases). Germline loops: CDR1 SGHDT, CDR2 YYEEEE. V lost 4 bases to trimming and J lost 0 bases, with 14 bases between them. This CDR3 region has 16 residues. The CDR3 sequence: CASSGRDLLAKNIQYF. Here the CDR3 DNA reads TGTGCCAGCAGCGGCAGGGACTTATTAGCCAAAAACATTCAGTACTTC.

The chain links TRBV10-3 to TRBJ2-5, with 9 bases matching TRBD2. V dropped 4 bases and J dropped 4; count of bases not matched to a gene: 4. CDR1 is ENHRY and CDR2 is SYGVKD in the germline V gene. The CDR3 covers 14 residues. The CDR3 bases are TGTGCCATCAGTGTGAGCGGGGGGTCAGAGACCCAGTACTTC. This translates into CAISVSGGSETQYF.

The genes are TRBV30 and TRBJ2-1; 9 bases map to TRBD2. V dropped 0 bases and J dropped 6; count of bases not matched to a gene: 12. CDR1 and CDR2 (germline): GTSNPN, SVGIG (reference sequence). There are 17 residues in the CDR3. The CDR3 region is CAWSVYAGGPISNEQFF. The DNA for the CDR3 is TGTGCCTGGAGTGTATATGCGGGAGGGCCAATTAGCAATGAGCAGTTCTTC. The complete variable domain, with remaining parts taken from reference TRBV30 and TRBJ2-1, reads SQTIHQWPATLVQPVGSPLSLECTVEGTSNPNLYWYRQAAGRGLQLLFYSVGIGQISSEVPQNLSASRPQDRQFILSSKKLLLSDSGFYLCAWSVYAGGPISNEQFFGPGTRLTVL.

The rearrangement uses TRBV5-1 and TRBJ1-5; D might be TRBD1 (6 bases). This CDR3 spans 14 amino acids. The germline V gene has CDR1 SGHRS and CDR2 YFSETQ. V dropped 1 base and J dropped 7 bases, with 12 bases sitting between them. The CDR3, as DNA: TGCGCCAGCAGCTTGAGGCCAGGGGTACAGCCCCAGCATTTT. Translated, it gives CASSLRPGVQPQHF.

This chain links TRBV19 with TRBJ1-5; TRBD1 is a possible D gene (5 bases). V shed 3 bases and J shed 0 bases, with 9 bases lying between them. Germline V lookup: CDR1 LNHDA, CDR2 SQIVND (reference sequence). CDR3 length: 15 amino acids. The CDR3 nucleotides read TGTGCCAGTAGTATCTTCAGGGATAGCAATCAGCCCCAGCATTTT. It specifies CASSIFRDSNQPQHF.

This clone was recorded only once. The rearrangement joins TRBV5-6 to TRBJ2-1; TRBD1 is a possible D gene (5 bases). V lost 2 bases and J 3 bases, leaving 12 bases between the germline ends. This CDR3 comprises 15 residues. The germline V gene encodes CDR1 SGHDT and CDR2 YYEEEE. CDR3 in amino acids: CASSFGRVIYNEQFF. CDR3 sequence (DNA): TGTGCCAGCAGCTTCGGCAGGGTGATCTACAATGAGCAGTTCTTC.